This TCR beta chain was observed in a study of patients and donors after allogeneic stem cell transplantation. TCRdb re-analysed the RT-PCR reads in MiXCR, keeping a single row per CDR3 protein. The sample contains around 90,000 distinct CDR3 sequences, about 44% of which appear only once. What was sequenced was blood, either unsorted or a sorted T cell fraction (not recorded which). The receptor's source is a human donor who was either an allogeneic HSCT recipient or a stem cell or donor lymphocyte infusion donor (not recorded which). It is not recorded whose cells these are; they may come from a transplant donor.

The CDR3 spells CASSQDSVSEAFF. CDR3 coding DNA: TGCGCCAGCAGCCAAGATTCGGTTTCGGAAGCTTTCTTT. The chain carries TRBV4-1 and TRBJ1-1, with D unresolved. CDR1 is MGHRA, CDR2 YSYEKL, per germline. The CDR3 spans 13 residues. The V and J ends lost 0 bases and 8 bases respectively, with 10 bases between them.